The 25 T cell receptor beta chains listed next were all sequenced from one sample in a study of cytomegalovirus exposure and HLA in healthy donors. In the PCR, 60 Vbeta and 13 Jbeta primers were used. Data came from immunoSEQ multiplex PCR; TCRdb stores just in-frame clones and leaves some out. The data contain about 120,000 clones, approximately 80% of them singletons. Sequenced: PBMCs. Receptors originate from a man aged 18 to 29 in good health and CMV-seropositive.

This sequence joins TRBV28 and TRBJ2-2, with 10 bases matching TRBD1. This CDR3 has 15 amino acids. Trimming took 6 bases from V and 6 from J; bases not matched to a gene: 7. In germline, CDR1 is MDHEN, CDR2 SYDVKM. CDR3 sequence: CASRPGTGDSGELFF. Here the CDR3 DNA reads TGTGCCAGCAGACCCGGGACAGGGGACTCCGGGGAGCTGTTTTTT.

The gene calls are TRBV29-1 and TRBJ2-1; no reliable D call. The germline gives CDR1 SQVTM, CDR2 ANQGSEA. CDR3 length: 14 residues. The V end lost 6 bases, the J end lost 5 bases, and 17 bases lay between the germline ends. The CDR3 bases are TGCAGCGTCGCCCTAAGACACACAAACAATGAGCAGTTCTTC. This encodes CSVALRHTNNEQFF.

CDR3 sequence: CASSQERGTLYTGELFF. In DNA, the CDR3 is TGCGCCAGCAGCCAGGAAAGGGGAACCCTTTATACCGGGGAGCTGTTTTTT. The chain links TRBV4-1 to TRBJ2-2, with a weak D call TRBD1 (5 bases). Germline values: CDR1 MGHRA, CDR2 YSYEKL. The CDR3 covers 17 residues. The V end was cut by 3 bases, the J end by 5 bases, with 19 bases between.

The chain carries TRBV19 and TRBJ2-7; D gene uncertain. The V and J ends lost 1 base and 5 bases respectively, with 6 bases between them. This CDR3 contains 12 residues. Germline V CDR1 and CDR2: LNHDA, SQIVND (reference sequence). The CDR3 is CASSIGANEQYF. Here the CDR3 DNA reads TGTGCCAGTAGTATAGGTGCTAACGAGCAGTACTTC.

The chain couples TRBV7-9 to TRBJ2-1; TRBD2 matches 8 bases. This CDR3 region has 15 residues. V was pared by 5 bases and J by 10 bases, with 13 bases of the junction left unmatched. Germline V gene lookup returns CDR1 SEHNR and CDR2 FQNEAQ (reference sequence). CDR3 nucleotides: TGTGCCAGCAGCCCCCACGGATCCCGGGAGGGCGAGCAGTTCTTC. Protein product: CASSPHGSREGEQFF.

The chain couples TRBV28 to TRBJ1-4; TRBD1 matches at 8 bases. The CDR3 totals 16 residues. Trimming cost V 5 bases and J 0 bases; bases outside gene matches: 5. Per the germline V gene, CDR1 is MDHEN and CDR2 is SYDVKM. The CDR3 reads CASSRGQGATNEKLFF. The CDR3 DNA follows: TGTGCCAGCAGTCGAGGACAGGGTGCAACTAATGAAAAACTGTTTTTT.

This clone was seen once. This rearrangement joins TRBV10-3 to TRBJ1-1; tentatively, D is TRBD1 (5 bases). The CDR3 covers 12 residues. Trimming took off 8 bases at V and 3 bases at J, with 10 bases between the two ends. Per germline, CDR1 ENHRY and CDR2 SYGVKD. CDR3 amino acids: CAIGGRDTEAFF. DNA for the CDR3: TGTGCCATCGGGGGGAGGGACACTGAAGCTTTCTTT.

The V call is TRBV10-3, the J call TRBJ2-3; 10 nucleotides match TRBD2. The CDR3 runs to 14 residues. Trimming cost V 8 bases and J 1 base; bases outside gene matches: 3. Germline V lookup: CDR1 ENHRY, CDR2 SYGVKD. The CDR3 loop reads CAIWGTSGTDTQYF. DNA of the CDR3: TGTGCCATCTGGGGGACTAGCGGCACAGATACGCAGTATTTT.

The chain combines TRBV4-2 with TRBJ1-4; 7 nucleotides match TRBD1. CDR1 and CDR2 from the germline V gene are LGHNA and YNFKEQ. V gave up 1 base and J gave up 8 bases; unmatched junction bases: 7. The CDR3 is 15 residues long. CDR3 DNA: TGTGCCAGCAGCCAAGTGGTGACAGGGAGCGAAAAACTGTTTTTT. Protein: CASSQVVTGSEKLFF.

The chain has TRBV18 and TRBJ1-2; 7 bases align to TRBD1. The CDR3 consists of 13 residues. Per germline, CDR1 KGHSH and CDR2 LQKENI. Unmatched junction bases numbered 7, after V lost 8 bases and J lost 4 bases. CDR3 nucleotide sequence: TGTGCCAGCCTACAGGGGTCTGGCTATGGCTACACCTTC. It is translated as CASLQGSGYGYTF. Using reference TRBV18 and TRBJ1-2 for the parts outside the CDR3, the full variable domain is NAGVMQNPRHLVRRRGQEARLRCSPMKGHSHVYWYRQLPEEGLKFMVYLQKENIIDESGMPKERFSAEFPKEGPSILRIQQVVRGDSAAYFCASLQGSGYGYTFGSGTRLTVV.

This chain links TRBV19 with TRBJ2-5; perhaps TRBD1 as D (6 bases). This CDR3 comprises 13 residues. The ends were cut back, 4 bases at V and 5 bases at J, with 11 bases in the middle. Germline V gives CDR1 LNHDA, CDR2 SQIVND (reference sequence). The chain's CDR3 is CASSNQGYETQYF. DNA for the CDR3: TGTGCCAGTAGTAACCAGGGGTACGAGACCCAGTACTTC.

This clone is a singleton in its sample. This chain links TRBV27 with TRBJ2-5, with D possibly matching TRBD1 (6 bases). The CDR3 is 14 amino acids. V lost 5 bases, J lost 2 bases, and 12 bases lay in between. Germline CDR1 is MNHEY and CDR2 is SMNVEV (reference sequence). CDR3 region: CASSTRDTQETQYF. Written as DNA, the CDR3 is TGTGCCAGCAGTACCCGGGACACACAAGAGACCCAGTACTTC.

A word on this clone: Other DNA sequences in this specimen translate into the identical CDR3. The rearrangement joins TRBV5-1 to TRBJ2-3; tentatively, D is TRBD1 (5 bases). V was clipped by 4 bases and J by 4 bases, with 13 bases between them. From germline, CDR1 is SGHRS and CDR2 YFSETQ. The CDR3 extends over 14 amino acids. Here the CDR3 DNA reads TGCGCCAGCAGCCCCCAGGGCGCGGCAGATACGCAGTATTTT. This codes for CASSPQGAADTQYF.

This sequence joins TRBV19 and TRBJ2-5; tentative D call: TRBD1 (6 bases). This CDR3 has 14 residues. The V end was cut by 6 bases, the J end by 1 base, with 12 bases between. Germline CDR1 LNHDA, CDR2 SQIVND (reference sequence). The CDR3 DNA is TGTGCCAGTAGCACCTGGGGGCCCCAAGAGACCCAGTACTTC. This gives the protein CASSTWGPQETQYF.

This clone occurred a few times. The chain combines TRBV4-1 with TRBJ2-7; 7 nucleotides line up with TRBD1. Germline loops: CDR1 MGHRA, CDR2 YSYEKL. This CDR3 has 15 amino acids. The V segment lost 2 bases and the J segment 0 bases; nucleotides outside the gene matches: 4. Here the CDR3 reads CASSQPGQNSYEQYF. The CDR3 bases are TGCGCCAGCAGCCAACCGGGACAGAACTCCTACGAGCAGTACTTC.

The chain has TRBV18 and TRBJ1-5; 8 bases are a match to TRBD1. Trimming took 4 bases from V and 4 from J; bases not matched to a gene: 6. The CDR3 consists of 15 residues. Germline lookup yields CDR1 KGHSH and CDR2 LQKENI. In DNA, the CDR3 is TGTGCCAGCTCACGCTCACAGGGGGTGAATCAGCCCCAGCATTTT. Its protein is CASSRSQGVNQPQHF.

The V call is TRBV30, the J call TRBJ2-1; possibly TRBD1 for D (6 bases). The CDR3 extends over 12 amino acids. Germline assignment: CDR1 GTSNPN and CDR2 SVGIG (reference sequence). The V and J ends lost 6 bases and 2 bases respectively, with 8 bases between them. Here the CDR3 reads CACRTAYNEQFF. In nucleotides, the CDR3 is TGTGCCTGCAGGACAGCCTACAATGAGCAGTTCTTC.

The chain links TRBV15 to TRBJ2-1; maybe TRBD1 (6 bases). V was cut by 8 bases and J by 1 base, with 12 bases left in between. CDR1 and CDR2 (germline): LNHNV, YYDKDF (reference sequence). The CDR3 runs to 14 residues. The CDR3 DNA reads TGTGCCACCCGCCCGACAGGATCCTACAATGAGCAGTTCTTC. It translates to CATRPTGSYNEQFF.

The rearrangement joins TRBV14 to TRBJ1-6, with 9 bases matching TRBD1. CDR3 size: 15 residues. V shed 4 bases and J 10 bases; nucleotides not matched to a gene: 8. CDR1 and CDR2 (germline): SGHDN, FVKESK. The CDR3 region has the DNA TGTGCCAGCAGCCCCAGACAGGGGGAAGGATCACCCCTCCACTTT. Encoded protein: CASSPRQGEGSPLHF.

The rearrangement uses TRBV4-1 and TRBJ1-2; D is perhaps TRBD1 (6 bases). V shed 0 bases and J shed 1 base, with 18 bases lying between them. Germline V CDR1 and CDR2: MGHRA, YSYEKL. This CDR3 spans 18 amino acids. The CDR3 reads CASSQDRRTVILNYGYTF. In nucleotides, the CDR3 is TGCGCCAGCAGCCAAGATCGGCGGACAGTAATTCTTAACTATGGCTACACCTTC.

The rearrangement joins TRBV7-8 to TRBJ2-2; D gene ambiguous. V shed 1 base and J shed 13 bases, with 16 bases lying between them. Looked up from germline, CDR1 is SGHVS and CDR2 is FQNEAQ. This CDR3 contains 14 residues. CDR3 sequence: CASSLGDGGGWLFF. The DNA of the CDR3 is TGTGCCAGCAGCTTAGGAGACGGCGGCGGTTGGCTGTTTTTT.

A single count supports this clone. The V and J genes are TRBV10-2 and TRBJ2-7; 9 bases fit TRBD1. Unmatched junction bases numbered 1, after V lost 4 bases and J lost 0 bases. The CDR3 sequence is 14 residues long. The germline gives CDR1 WSHSY, CDR2 SAAADI. DNA of the CDR3: TGCGCCAGCAGTGTGGACAGGGGCTCCTACGAGCAGTACTTC. Translation: CASSVDRGSYEQYF.

This chain joins TRBV5-1 and TRBJ2-7; TRBD1 might be the D (5 bases). Trimming stripped 4 bases from V and 1 base from J, with 12 bases between. CDR1 and CDR2 (germline): SGHRS, YFSETQ. This CDR3 is built from 14 residues. CDR3 in amino acids: CASSLPDSSYEQYF. CDR3 nucleotide sequence: TGCGCCAGCAGCCTCCCCGACAGTTCCTACGAGCAGTACTTC.

With respect to this clone: At one boundary the junction diverges from the germline segment, which might be a read error. The chain joins TRBV30 to TRBJ2-6, with D possibly being TRBD1 (5 bases). This CDR3 comprises 16 residues. Germline V gene data show CDR1 as GTSNPN and CDR2 as SVGIG (reference sequence). The CDR3: CAWSVQRLAGANGLTF. DNA for the CDR3: TGTGCCTGGAGTGTACAGAGGTTGGCTGGGGCCAACGGCCTGACTTTC.

The CDR3 protein is CAISLTGTATGELFF. CDR3 nucleotide sequence: TGTGCCATCAGCCTGACAGGGACAGCCACCGGGGAGCTGTTTTTT. This rearrangement joins TRBV10-3 to TRBJ2-2; 7 nucleotides match TRBD1. The CDR3 spans 15 residues. J gave up 4 bases and V 6 bases, and 8 bases lay outside the gene matches. The germline CDR1 and CDR2 sequences are ENHRY and SYGVKD.